The clone carrying this T cell receptor beta chain has just a few counts. This record belongs to a study of regulatory T cells in long-lasting Graves disease. Investigators prepared the TCR beta libraries by applying iRepertoire HTBI primers and Arm-PCR of CDR3 regions. TCRdb re-called the multiplex PCR reads with MiXCR, one entry per CDR3 protein. Of hundreds of thousands of distinct CDR3 sequences in the sample, about 16% are singletons; the top ten hold 12%. Losses at the gene ends were 8 bases for V and 5 bases for J; bases not matched to a gene: 3. The CDR3 runs to 13 residues. Looked up from germline, CDR1 is SQVTM and CDR2 is ANQGSEA. The sample's time point: newly diagnosed GD, antithyroid drugs for less than 3 months. Extracted RNA from PBMCs served as the source of the TCR library. Each of the patients was recruited from an endocrinology department situated in Xi'an, China. The same sample was also studied in work on T cells in Graves' hyperthyroidism and ophthalmopathy. Turning to that study: Researchers barred patients who had uncontrolled infection, other autoimmune disease, pregnancy or lactation. With the HTBI primer set, the TCR CDR3 went through a first round of RT-PCR. Ophthalmopathy onset followed model prediction by a median roughly 6 months.

The V gene is TRBV29-1, the J gene TRBJ2-1; TRBD2 agrees at 13 bases. The source material was peripheral blood mononuclear cells (PBMCs), sampled at new diagnosis, from a patient treated with antithyroid drugs. This receptor was taken from a man aged 18-30 years with Graves disease. CDR3 loop: CSLLAGGNNEQFF. The CDR3 nucleotides read TGCAGCTTACTAGCGGGAGGGAACAATGAGCAGTTCTTC.